This TCR beta chain was sequenced for a study of CD8 T cells in Susac syndrome. Study background: Susac syndrome patients were untreated, on corticosteroids with some adding intravenous immunoglobulin, or on intravenous immunoglobulin only.

cDNA came from around 0.5 to 1 ug RNA primed by random hexamers. Via MiXCR, TCRdb re-called the immunoSEQ multiplex PCR reads, giving one row per CDR3 protein. This sample has 100,000 to 150,000 distinct CDR3 sequences, with around 94% found just once. Study-level points and caveats: Clonal CD8+ expansion in Susac was highest in TEMRA cells and active patients.

Sequencing of TCR beta, carried out with a high-throughput approach, was applied to CD8+ and CD4+ T cells from the blood. FACS was used to enrich TEMRA cells, whereas the CD8+ and CD4+ T cells were obtained by negative isolation. This CDR3 contains 13 residues. Trimming took 3 bases from V and 1 from J, leaving 6 bases between them. Germline CDR1 reads SQVTM; CDR2 reads ANQGSEA. Comments on this clonotype: Its specificity is not known.

Sequences were obtained from CD8+ T cells from PBMCs. The sequence was obtained from a human donor with Susac syndrome. This chain links TRBV29-1 with TRBJ2-2; D possibly corresponds to TRBD1 (5 bases). The CDR3 DNA reads as TGCAGCGTTGATCAGGGGAACACCGGGGAGCTGTTTTTT. Protein product: CSVDQGNTGELFF.